This T cell receptor beta chain was obtained from a study of cytomegalovirus exposure and HLA in healthy donors. Study-level information: Assignment to the Caucasian-associated ancestry cluster applied to approximately 80% of the approximately 370 genotyped donors. Findings and caveats of the study: Researchers catalogued some 160 TCR beta chains as cytomegalovirus-associated. A further, later analysis showed that HLA-associated TCR beta chains (compared with equally common others) were more clonally expanded.

In regard to this clone: Antigen: not known.

PCR was performed using 60 Vbeta and 13 Jbeta primers. The protocol was immunoSEQ multiplex PCR, while the TCRdb copy is restricted to in-frame clones and leaves out a portion. In total, the table holds 95,000 to 110,000 clones. Trimming took off 5 bases at V and 2 bases at J, with 16 bases between the two ends. The CDR3 contains 16 residues. Germline V lookup: CDR1 SGHTA, CDR2 FQGNSA. The chain joins TRBV7-2 to TRBJ1-5, with D maybe TRBD1 (6 bases). Sequenced input: PBMCs. The source of this sequence is a man aged 40-55 years in good health and CMV-seronegative. The CDR3: CASSPRTVGGNQPQHF. CDR3 sequence (DNA): TGTGCCAGCAGCCCGCGGACAGTGGGGGGCAATCAGCCCCAGCATTTT. The full variable domain, rest sourced from reference TRBV7-2 and TRBJ1-5, is GAGVSQSPSNKVTEKGKDVELRCDPISGHTALYWYRQSLGQGLEFLIYFQGNSAPDKSGLPSDRFSAERTGGSVSTLTIQRTQQEDSAVYLCASSPRTVGGNQPQHFGDGTRLSIL.